This TCR beta chain originates from a study of shared clonotypes between healthy human individuals. About the research overall: Per-donor plates numbered three CD4 naive, three CD4 memory, two CD8 naive and one CD8 memory.

Partitioning of CD4+ cells yielded a CD45RA+ naive subset and a CD45RA-negative memory subset. Germline V gives CDR1 MNHEY, CDR2 SVGAGI. CDR3 length: 13 amino acids. Trimming cost V 6 bases and J 0 bases, with 6 bases left between them. To note about this clone: Its antigen is undetermined. Other DNA sequences in the sample encode the same CDR3.

Study results and caveats: An expected dependence of interdonor clonotype sharing on sequencing depth was noted.

Some clones are missing from TCRdb's copy, which holds only in-frame ones; the method was immunoSEQ multiplex PCR. The sample gives some 2.4 million clones, over 85% of which show up once; approximately 0.36% is in the top ten. This sequence joins TRBV6-5 and TRBJ1-5; D is uncertain. The clonotype originates from a man aged 18 to 30 in good health. Some clones in this sample may be carry-over from other donors' samples. The sample consisted of naive CD4+ T cells from PBMCs. Subset noted: CD45RA+ positively selected. For the CDR3, the DNA is TGTGCCAGCAGCAAGAATAGCAATCAGCCCCAGCATTTT. It specifies CASSKNSNQPQHF.